This section outlines one T cell receptor beta chain sequence together with its context. Its antigen is undetermined. Per germline, CDR1 MGHRA and CDR2 YSYEKL. There are 15 residues in the CDR3. V was trimmed by 0 bases and J by 5 bases, leaving 10 bases between them. This entry belongs to a study of beta chain features in type 1 diabetes. Based on CD45RO/CCR7/CD25/CD127/CD95/CD27, CD4+ regulatory, stem cell-like memory, naive and central memory cells were sorted. What was sequenced were expressed TCRB transcripts, since all of the isolated RNA had been reverse transcribed. Libraries were prepared by immunoSEQ multiplex PCR; TCRdb keeps only in-frame clonotypes and omits some of them. The sample has about 620,000 clones, about a sixth seen once. Study-wide results and limits: Patients and controls would share equally any PCR tilt toward shorter templates. Cells with high TCR expression could be over-represented by cDNA sequencing. Within each of all four CD4+ subsets, Type 1 diabetes patients had TCRB CDR3s that were moderately but significantly shorter.

Source material: naive CD4+ T cells from blood. This rearrangement joins TRBV4-1 to TRBJ2-2, with D tentatively TRBD2 (6 bases). The sequence came from a man between 18 and 35 years old in good health. CDR3 sequence: CASSQDWRATGELFF. The CDR3, as DNA: TGCGCCAGCAGCCAAGACTGGAGGGCTACCGGGGAGCTGTTTTTT.